A selection of T cell receptor beta chains follows, all from one sample in a study of OX40 agonist ivuxolimab in advanced cancers. Sequencing used immunoSEQ multiplex PCR; TCRdb keeps in-frame clones, though not all of them. The table lists tens of thousands of clones, around 90% of them singletons, with approximately 0.35% in the top ten. The material was CD4+ or CD8+ T cells sorted from blood, obtained in a trial of the OX40 agonist ivuxolimab. The origin of the receptors is an adult with an advanced solid tumor such as melanoma, head and neck, liver or kidney cancer. The CDR3 runs from the conserved cysteine through the conserved F or W. D genes are given only for firm matches. The size of a clone is reported for some rows only, either as once, few or many, or as a class for expanded clones.

>NA|TRBJ2-3|TRBD2|TRBV5-4
TGTGCCAGCAGCCCTGCCGGGACTAGCGGGGGAGATACGCAGTATTTT
CASSPAGTSGGDTQYF
>NA|TRBJ1-1|TRBD1|TRBV6-5
TGTGCCAGCAGTTCCGAACGGACAGGGAGGACTGAAGCTTTCTTT
CASSSERTGRTEAFF
>NA|TRBJ1-5|TRBD1|TRBV19
TGTGCCAGTAGTAATGCGCTTGGGACAGGGTACCGATCTCAGCCCCAGCATTTT
CASSNALGTGYRSQPQHF
>NA|TRBJ1-4|TRBD1|TRBV6-6
TGTGCCAGCAGTACAACGGGACAGTTCTTACAACTGTTTTTT
CASSTTGQFLQLFF
>NA|TRBJ2-1|TRBD2|TRBV7-2
TGTGCCAGCAGCCCTGGACTAGCGGGGGCCAACCCCTACAATGAGCAGTTCTTC
CASSPGLAGANPYNEQFF
>NA|TRBJ1-3|NA|TRBV5-6
TGTGCCAGCAGTAAGGCCATCTTCTCTGGAAACACCATATATTTT
CASSKAIFSGNTIYF
>once|TRBJ2-7|TRBD2|TRBV13
TGTGCCACCCGACCGCAAAGTGGACTAGCGGGGGGCCGGTTTAACTACGAGCAGTACTTC
CATRPQSGLAGGRFNYEQYF
>NA|TRBJ1-4|NA|TRBV2
TGTGCCACCCTCTTGGGAGGTTTCAGTGAAAAACTGTTTTTT
CATLLGGFSEKLFF
>NA|TRBJ1-1|NA|TRBV19
TGTGCCAGTACCGCTATTGACAGATTTGAAGCTTTCTTT
CASTAIDRFEAFF
>NA|TRBJ1-1|NA|TRBV7-6
TGTGCCAGCAGCCCTGGGGGGAACACTGAAGCTTTCTTT
CASSPGGNTEAFF
>NA|TRBJ2-1|NA|TRBV7-3
TGTGCCAGCAGCTTAGGGGGGTTTGGCTCCTACAATGAGCAGTTCTTC
CASSLGGFGSYNEQFF
>NA|TRBJ2-7|TRBD2|TRBV13
TGTGCCAGCTCTAGCGGGGGGTCTGGGGAGCAGTACTTC
CASSSGGSGEQYF
>once|TRBJ2-7|NA|TRBV12-5
TGTGCTAGTGGTTTAGACTACGAGCAGTACTTC
CASGLDYEQYF
>few|TRBJ2-5|TRBD2|TRBV4-2
TGTGCCAGCAGCCAAGAGCGGGGGGGCCAAGAGACCCAGTACTTC
CASSQERGGQETQYF
>NA|TRBJ2-7|NA|TRBV6-1
TGTGCCAGCAGAGACACACAAATTGCCTACGAGCAGTACTTC
CASRDTQIAYEQYF
>NA|TRBJ2-3|NA|TRBV21-1
TGTGCCAGCAGCAGTCGGGACTCAGTGGCAGATACGCAGTATTTT
CASSSRDSVADTQYF
>NA|TRBJ2-7|NA|TRBV14
TGTGCCAGCAGCCAAAACAGTCTCTACGAGCAGTACTTC
CASSQNSLYEQYF
>few|TRBJ1-1|NA|TRBV6-4
TGTGCCAGCAGCGACGGGCCGGCAGGCACTGAAGCTTTCTTT
CASSDGPAGTEAFF
>NA|TRBJ1-2|TRBD1|TRBV2
TGTGCCAGCAGTACAGGGGGCACTGGCTACACCTTC
CASSTGGTGYTF
>NA|TRBJ1-4|TRBD1|TRBV2
TGTGCCAGCAGTGACGCAGGGGGACCCATAAATGAAAAACTGTTTTTT
CASSDAGGPINEKLFF
>NA|TRBJ1-5|TRBD1|TRBV4-1
TGCGCCAGCAGCCGAGAACAGGGGATTCAGCCCCAGCATTTT
CASSREQGIQPQHF
>NA|TRBJ2-6|NA|TRBV29-1
TGCAGCGTTGAATTAGGGAACGGGGCCAACGTCCTGACTTTC
CSVELGNGANVLTF
>NA|TRBJ2-7|NA|TRBV6-1
TGTGCCAGCAGTGAACAAACCAGACTCGGCAGTCCCTACGAGCAGTACTTC
CASSEQTRLGSPYEQYF
>NA|TRBJ2-5|TRBD2|TRBV5-4
TGTGCCAGCAGCTTGCGAAGCGGGGGGGCGAGCGAGACCCAGTACTTC
CASSLRSGGASETQYF
>NA|TRBJ2-1|TRBD2|TRBV25-1
TGTGCCAGCAGTCCTAGCGGGGGCATCAATGAGCAGTTCTTC
CASSPSGGINEQFF
>few|TRBJ1-1|TRBD1|TRBV6-5
TGTGCCAGCAGTTACTCCGGGACAGGGCGGGCTTTCTTT
CASSYSGTGRAFF
>NA|TRBJ2-4|NA|TRBV21-1
TGTGCCAGCAGCAAAGACGGGAGTCGAGCCAAAAACATTCAGTACTTC
CASSKDGSRAKNIQYF
>NA|TRBJ1-6|NA|TRBV7-2
TGTGCCAGCAGCTTAGAAATTAGATCCGACAGAAGGGAATCACCCCTCCACTTT
CASSLEIRSDRRESPLHF
>NA|TRBJ2-2|NA|TRBV7-9
TGTGCCAGCAGCCCGGTTGCGGGGGCGACCGGGGAGCTGTTTTTT
CASSPVAGATGELFF
>NA|TRBJ1-1|NA|TRBV6-1
TGTGCCAGCAGTCTTGTACACTCCGGGGAAGCTTTCTTT
CASSLVHSGEAFF
>NA|TRBJ2-1|TRBD2|TRBV5-6
TGTGCCAGCAGCTACGGACTAGCGGGGGGCAATGAGCAGTTCTTC
CASSYGLAGGNEQFF
>NA|TRBJ2-7|NA|TRBV5-1
TGCGCCAGCACAGGTACAGGGGGGGACGAGCAGTACTTC
CASTGTGGDEQYF
>NA|TRBJ2-7|NA|TRBV11-1
TGTGCCAGCAGCTTTACCGGGACCTCCTACGAGCAGTACTTC
CASSFTGTSYEQYF
>NA|TRBJ2-5|TRBD2|TRBV11-1
TGTGCCATCGAGACTAGCGGGGTACCGGGGACCCAGTACTTC
CAIETSGVPGTQYF
>NA|TRBJ1-2|NA|TRBV11-3
TGTGCCAGCAGCACAAGACAGGACTATGGCTACACCTTC
CASSTRQDYGYTF
>few|TRBJ2-1|NA|TRBV18
TGTGCCAGCTCACCAGAATGGGGACACAATGAGCAGTTCTTC
CASSPEWGHNEQFF
>NA|TRBJ2-4|NA|TRBV2
TGTGCCAGCAGGTGGGACTTCCTGGGGATAAAAAACATTCAGTACTTC
CASRWDFLGIKNIQYF
>NA|TRBJ1-1|NA|TRBV28
TGTGCCAGCAGTTTCGCCGGGACTTTCTTTTCTGAAGCTTTCTTT
CASSFAGTFFSEAFF
>NA|TRBJ2-7|TRBD2|TRBV9
TGTGCCAGCAGCCCGTGGGACCGCGGGGGGGAGCAGTACTTC
CASSPWDRGGEQYF
>NA|TRBJ2-2|NA|TRBV5-1
TGCGCCAGCAGCCAGGGAGTAAGCACCGGGGAGCTGTTTTTT
CASSQGVSTGELFF
>NA|TRBJ2-2|TRBD1|TRBV5-4
TGTGCCAGCAGCTTGGCGGGGACAGCCTCCGGGGAGCTGTTTTTT
CASSLAGTASGELFF
>NA|TRBJ1-5|NA|TRBV30
TGTGCCTGGAGTAGACAGGACGGCGGCAATCAGCCCCAGCATTTT
CAWSRQDGGNQPQHF
>NA|TRBJ2-1|TRBD2|TRBV10-1
TGCGCCAGCAGTGACTCGCGGACTAGCGGGGGACGGAATGAGCAGTTCTTC
CASSDSRTSGGRNEQFF
>NA|TRBJ2-7|NA|TRBV5-6
TGTGCCAGCAGCTTGGAGCCGGGACCGGAGTACGAGCAGTACTTC
CASSLEPGPEYEQYF